The sequence of this TCR beta chain was determined in a study of blood T cell repertoires in COVID-19. For the study at large: COVID-19 samples from acute and convalescent phases originated in the United States, Italy and Spain. Sample material is recorded as cDNA or gDNA derived from T cells, B-cell-depleted T cells, or PBMCs.

Trimming pared 2 bases from V and 9 bases from J, leaving 8 bases between. This CDR3 region has 12 residues. The germline CDR1 and CDR2 sequences are SEHNR and FQNEAQ (reference sequence). The authors' processing: Researchers report that nucleated cell counts were estimated from reference gene primer amplification. Libraries were prepared by immunoSEQ multiplex PCR; TCRdb keeps only in-frame clonotypes and omits some of them. That table is the source of V, J and clone size, and D and trimming were worked out from the DNA. The sample has 200,000 to 300,000 clones, about 87% seen once. This receptor was obtained from a man aged 55 to 70 who had recovered from COVID-19. The specimen sequenced was peripheral blood. The V call is TRBV7-9, the J call TRBJ2-1; D uncertain. The CDR3 reads CASSLTVREQFF. In DNA form, the CDR3 reads TGTGCCAGCAGCTTAACGGTACGTGAGCAGTTCTTC.